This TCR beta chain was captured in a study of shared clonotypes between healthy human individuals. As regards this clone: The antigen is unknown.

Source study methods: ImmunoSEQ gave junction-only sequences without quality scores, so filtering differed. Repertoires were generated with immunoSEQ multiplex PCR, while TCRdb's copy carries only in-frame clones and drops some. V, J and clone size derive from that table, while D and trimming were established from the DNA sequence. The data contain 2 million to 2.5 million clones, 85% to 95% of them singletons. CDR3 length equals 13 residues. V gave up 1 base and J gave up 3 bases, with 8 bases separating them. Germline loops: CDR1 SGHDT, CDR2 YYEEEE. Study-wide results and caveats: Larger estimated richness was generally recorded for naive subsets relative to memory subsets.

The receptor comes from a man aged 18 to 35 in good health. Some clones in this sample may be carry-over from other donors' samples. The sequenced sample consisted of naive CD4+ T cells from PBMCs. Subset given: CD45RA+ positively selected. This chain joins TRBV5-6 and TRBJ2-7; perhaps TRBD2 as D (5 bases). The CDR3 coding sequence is TGTGCCAGCAGCTTGCGAGGGATCTACGAGCAGTACTTC. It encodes CASSLRGIYEQYF.